The sequence of this TCR beta chain was determined in a study of T cell clones after liver transplantation (dated by TCRdb to 2018 to 2020). In the study overall: ITN030ST, the source of the samples, was a randomized trial that attempted immunosuppression withdrawal within 2 years of liver transplantation. After a pre-transplant mixed lymphocyte reaction, TCRbeta sequencing was used to pinpoint donor-reactive T cell clones, which were subsequently tracked in post-transplant blood. As an antigen-independent comparator for the donor-reactive sequences, third party-reactive TCRbeta sequences from pre-transplant MLRs were identified as well. Of the eight recipients, a few were HCV-positive, while the remaining recipients had been transplanted for non-autoimmune, non-viral indications. Until randomization at 12-24 months post-transplant, subjects were given standard immunosuppression, with no induction therapy. Tolerance was defined as complete withdrawal of immunosuppression for at least one year without a rise in liver enzymes beyond twice the upper limit of normal. Blood samples were collected pre-transplant, then pre-randomization ahead of withdrawal, and finally post-randomization once withdrawal had either been completed or failed. The study cohort included 8 liver transplant recipients, of whom 3 were classified as tolerant and 5 as non-tolerant.

Unstimulated PBMCs, after thawing, were stained for CD3, CD4 and CD8 and then FACS-sorted into CD3+CD4+ and CD3+CD8+ populations. All 8 studied subjects were randomized to withdrawal of immunosuppression. The Qiagen DNeasy Blood and Tissue Kit was used for isolation of genomic DNA. Results and caveats for the whole study, not just this receptor: The decline in donor-reactive sequences exceeded the decline in third party-reactive sequences, suggesting partial antigen-specific deletion that was unrelated to withdrawal success. Conclusions were preliminary, limited by small, heterogeneous patient numbers and non-standardized post-transplant time points. When repertoire turnover was accounted for, significantly reduced detection of donor-reactive sequences was found in 7 of 8 subjects for CD4 and in 8 of 8 subjects for CD8. Since no allograft tissue specimens were available, donor-reactive T cells may have migrated into the graft instead of being deleted. In 5 of 8 subjects, regardless of tolerance or HCV status, circulating donor-reactive CD4 TCRbeta sequences dropped significantly post-transplant. Low numbers of available donor cells limited the measurable donor-reactive repertoire in a couple of subjects.

Worth noting for this clone: Its recognized antigen is unknown. Nothing much larger sits one base from this clone, and base qualities are not available.

V has 1 base trimmed and J has 0 bases trimmed; junction bases matching no gene number 0. The CDR3 covers 14 residues, taking in both the cysteine and the phenylalanine. This entry keeps only the CDR3 DNA: 42 bases, framed from base 1. High-throughput TCRbeta CDR3 sequencing of frozen genomic DNA was performed by immunoSEQ, including PCR amplification, mapping, bias correction and internal controls. As for the authors' bioinformatics: Productive rearrangements were retained, and unique TCRbeta sequences were defined by the CDR3 nucleotide sequence together with the V and J gene. For classification of a sequence as donor-reactive, at least 5-fold expansion in CFSE-low cells relative to unstimulated pre-transplant cells and a frequency of at least 0.01% were required. Per-subject minimum frequency thresholds, based on the lowest-template unstimulated sample, ensured at least 90% detection power. Repertoire turnover was measured by Jensen-Shannon divergence between the top 1000 TCRbeta sequences post- and pre-transplant. Changes in detection of donor-reactive sequences were assessed with two-sided Fisher's exact tests. Held by TCRdb, this immuneACCESS table contains in-frame sequences only and omits some clones. Under half of the omission traces to an unresolved V gene where checked; the cause of the rest is unknown. V and J calls and clone size are given by that table; D and trimming were obtained from the DNA. This sample has around 51,000 clones in its table, and about 90% of those were observed once. The ten largest clones capture roughly 14% of the sample.

Sequenced material: CD8+ T cells from blood, taken 12 months after liver transplant. This receptor was taken from a human patient who received a liver transplant. In transplant recipients, some T cells may be of donor rather than host origin. The chain employs TRBV23-1 and TRBJ2-7, with 7 bases matching TRBD1. TRBV23-1 is flagged as an ORF with uncertain function. The CDR3 region reads CASSQWDSSYEQYF. The DNA sequence is as follows: TGCGCCAGCAGTCAATGGGACAGCTCCTACGAGCAGTACTTC.